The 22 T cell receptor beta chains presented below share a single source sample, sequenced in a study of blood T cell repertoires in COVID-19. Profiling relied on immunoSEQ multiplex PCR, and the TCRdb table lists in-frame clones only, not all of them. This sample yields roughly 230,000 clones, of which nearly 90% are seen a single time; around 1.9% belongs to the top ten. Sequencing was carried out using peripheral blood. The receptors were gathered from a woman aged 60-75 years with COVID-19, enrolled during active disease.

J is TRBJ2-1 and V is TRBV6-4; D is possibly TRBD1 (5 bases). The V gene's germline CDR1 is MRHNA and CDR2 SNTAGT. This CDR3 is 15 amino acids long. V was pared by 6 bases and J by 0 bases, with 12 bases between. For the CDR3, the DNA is TGTGCCAGCAGCCAGGACACCGGCTCCTACAATGAGCAGTTCTTC. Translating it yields CASSQDTGSYNEQFF.

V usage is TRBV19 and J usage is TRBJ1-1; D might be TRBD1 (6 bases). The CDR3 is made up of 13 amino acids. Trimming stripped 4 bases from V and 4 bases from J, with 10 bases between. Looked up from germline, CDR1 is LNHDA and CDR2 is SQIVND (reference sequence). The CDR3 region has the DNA TGTGCCAGTAGTACGGTAGGGGGCACTGAAGCTTTCTTT. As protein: CASSTVGGTEAFF.

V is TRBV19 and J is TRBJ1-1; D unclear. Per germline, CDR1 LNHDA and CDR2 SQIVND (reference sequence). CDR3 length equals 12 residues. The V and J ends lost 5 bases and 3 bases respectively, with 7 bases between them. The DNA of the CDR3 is TGTGCCAGTAGTCTCCGGGACACTGAAGCTTTCTTT. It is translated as CASSLRDTEAFF. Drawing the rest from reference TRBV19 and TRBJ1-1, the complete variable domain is DGGITQSPKYLFRKEGQNVTLSCEQNLNHDAMYWYRQDPGQGLRLIYYSQIVNDFQKGDIAEGYSVSREKKESFPLTVTSAQKNPTAFYLCASSLRDTEAFFGQGTRLTVV.

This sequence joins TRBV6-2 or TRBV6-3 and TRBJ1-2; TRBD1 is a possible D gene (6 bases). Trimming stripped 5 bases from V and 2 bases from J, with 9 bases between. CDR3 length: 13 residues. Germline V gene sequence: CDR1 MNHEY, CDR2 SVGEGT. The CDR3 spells CASSNRANYGYTF. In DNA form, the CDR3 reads TGTGCCAGCAGTAACAGGGCCAACTATGGCTACACCTTC.

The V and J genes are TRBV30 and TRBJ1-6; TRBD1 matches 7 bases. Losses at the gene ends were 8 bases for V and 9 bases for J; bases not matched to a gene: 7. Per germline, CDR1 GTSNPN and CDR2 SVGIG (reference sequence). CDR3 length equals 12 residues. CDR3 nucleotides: TGTGCCGCGGACAGGTTGCTTTCACCCCTCCACTTT. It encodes CAADRLLSPLHF.

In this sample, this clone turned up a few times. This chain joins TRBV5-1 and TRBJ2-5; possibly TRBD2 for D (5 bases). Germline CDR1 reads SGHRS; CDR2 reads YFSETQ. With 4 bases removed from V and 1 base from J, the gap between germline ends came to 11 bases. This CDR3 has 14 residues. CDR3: CASSEGRGQETQYF. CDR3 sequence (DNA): TGCGCCAGCAGCGAAGGACGGGGCCAAGAGACCCAGTACTTC.

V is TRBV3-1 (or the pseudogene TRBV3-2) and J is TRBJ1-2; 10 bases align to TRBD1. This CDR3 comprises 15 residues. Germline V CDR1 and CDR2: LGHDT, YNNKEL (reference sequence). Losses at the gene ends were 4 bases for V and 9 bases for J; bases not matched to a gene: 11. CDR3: CASSPRDRGSNSYTF. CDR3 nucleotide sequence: TGTGCCAGCAGCCCGAGGGACAGGGGATCTAATAGCTACACCTTC.

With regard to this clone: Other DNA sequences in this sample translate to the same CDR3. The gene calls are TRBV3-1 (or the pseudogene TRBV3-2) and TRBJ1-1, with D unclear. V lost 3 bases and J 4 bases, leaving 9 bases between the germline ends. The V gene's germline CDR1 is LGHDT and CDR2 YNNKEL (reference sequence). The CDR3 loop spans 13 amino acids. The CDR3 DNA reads TGTGCCAGCAGCCAGGGAGGCGGCACTGAAGCTTTCTTT. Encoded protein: CASSQGGGTEAFF.

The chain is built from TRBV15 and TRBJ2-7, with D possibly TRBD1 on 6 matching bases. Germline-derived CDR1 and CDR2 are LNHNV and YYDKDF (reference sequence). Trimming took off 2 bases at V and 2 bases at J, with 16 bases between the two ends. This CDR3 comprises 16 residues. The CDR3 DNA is TGTGCCACCAGCAGACACAAACAGGGCACCACCTACGAGCAGTACTTC. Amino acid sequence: CATSRHKQGTTYEQYF.

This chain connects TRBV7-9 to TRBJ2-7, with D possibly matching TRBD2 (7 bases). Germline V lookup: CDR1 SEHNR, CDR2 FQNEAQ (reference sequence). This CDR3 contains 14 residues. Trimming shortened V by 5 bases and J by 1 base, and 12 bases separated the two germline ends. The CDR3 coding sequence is TGTGCCAGCAGCGACGGGGGGCGATCCTACGAGCAGTACTTC. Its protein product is CASSDGGRSYEQYF.

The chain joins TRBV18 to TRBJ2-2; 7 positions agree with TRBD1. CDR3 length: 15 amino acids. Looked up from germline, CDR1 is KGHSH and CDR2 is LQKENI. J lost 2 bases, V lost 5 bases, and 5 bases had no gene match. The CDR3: CASSFGQVNTGELFF. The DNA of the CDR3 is TGTGCCAGCTCATTTGGACAGGTCAACACCGGGGAGCTGTTTTTT.

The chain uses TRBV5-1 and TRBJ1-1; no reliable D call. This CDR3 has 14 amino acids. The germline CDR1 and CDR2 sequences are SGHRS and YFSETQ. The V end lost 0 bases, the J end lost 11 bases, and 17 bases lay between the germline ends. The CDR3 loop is CASSLGGIEGRAFF. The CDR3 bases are TGCGCCAGCAGCTTGGGAGGAATAGAGGGTCGTGCTTTCTTT.

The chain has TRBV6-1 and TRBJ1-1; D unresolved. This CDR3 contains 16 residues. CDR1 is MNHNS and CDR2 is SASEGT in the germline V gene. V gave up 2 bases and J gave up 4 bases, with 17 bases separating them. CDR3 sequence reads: CASSEMKRSTGTEAFF. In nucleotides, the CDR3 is TGTGCCAGCAGTGAAATGAAGAGGTCCACGGGCACTGAAGCTTTCTTT.

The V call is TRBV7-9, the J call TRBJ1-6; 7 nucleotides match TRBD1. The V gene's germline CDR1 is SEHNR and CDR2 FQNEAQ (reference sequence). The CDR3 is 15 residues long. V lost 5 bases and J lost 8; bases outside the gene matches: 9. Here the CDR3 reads CASSPIGGADSPLHF. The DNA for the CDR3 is TGTGCCAGCAGCCCGATAGGGGGCGCAGATTCACCCCTCCACTTT.

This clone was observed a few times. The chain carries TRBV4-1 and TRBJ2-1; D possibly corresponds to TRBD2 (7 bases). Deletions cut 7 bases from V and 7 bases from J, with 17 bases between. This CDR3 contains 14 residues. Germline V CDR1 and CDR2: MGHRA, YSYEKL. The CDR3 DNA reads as TGCGCCAGCATGAGGGGGGGGGCCGATAATGAGCAGTTCTTC. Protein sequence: CASMRGGADNEQFF.

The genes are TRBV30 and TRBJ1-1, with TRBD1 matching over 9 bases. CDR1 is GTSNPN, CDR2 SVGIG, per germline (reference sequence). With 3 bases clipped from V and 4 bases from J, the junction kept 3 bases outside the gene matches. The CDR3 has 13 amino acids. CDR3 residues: CAWRRQGVTEAFF. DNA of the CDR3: TGTGCCTGGAGGAGACAGGGGGTCACTGAAGCTTTCTTT.

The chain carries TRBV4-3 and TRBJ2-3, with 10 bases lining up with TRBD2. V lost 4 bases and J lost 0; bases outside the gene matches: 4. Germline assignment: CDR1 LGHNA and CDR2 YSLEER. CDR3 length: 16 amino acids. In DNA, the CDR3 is TGCGCCAGCAGCCGCGGGACTAGCGTTAGCACAGATACGCAGTATTTT. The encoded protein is CASSRGTSVSTDTQYF.

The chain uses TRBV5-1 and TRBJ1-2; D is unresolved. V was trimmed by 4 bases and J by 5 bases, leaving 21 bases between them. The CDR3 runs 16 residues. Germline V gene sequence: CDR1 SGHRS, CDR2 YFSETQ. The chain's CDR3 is CASSPSGEGWRYGYTF. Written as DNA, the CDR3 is TGCGCCAGCAGCCCGTCCGGCGAGGGCTGGAGGTATGGCTACACCTTC.

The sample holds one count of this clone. CDR3 region: CSVEGQYGGGGYTF. Written as DNA, the CDR3 is TGCAGCGTGGAGGGACAGTACGGAGGGGGTGGCTACACCTTC. The V call is TRBV29-1, the J call TRBJ1-2; the match to TRBD1 covers 7 bases. V gave up 6 bases and J gave up 7 bases; unmatched junction bases: 14. CDR3 length: 14 residues. Germline V CDR1 and CDR2: SQVTM, ANQGSEA.

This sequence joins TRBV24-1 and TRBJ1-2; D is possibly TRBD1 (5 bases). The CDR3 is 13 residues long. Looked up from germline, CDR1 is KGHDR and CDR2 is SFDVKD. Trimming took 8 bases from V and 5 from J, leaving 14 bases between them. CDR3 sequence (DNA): TGTGCCACCAATTGGGGGGATCTATATGGCTACACCTTC. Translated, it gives CATNWGDLYGYTF.

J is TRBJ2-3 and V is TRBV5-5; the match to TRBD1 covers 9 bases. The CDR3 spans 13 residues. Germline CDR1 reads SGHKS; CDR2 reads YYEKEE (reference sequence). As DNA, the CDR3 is TGTGCAGCCGGGACAGGGTTCACAGATACGCAGTATTTT. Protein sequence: CAAGTGFTDTQYF. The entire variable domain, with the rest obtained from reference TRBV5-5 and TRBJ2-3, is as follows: DAGVTQSPTHLIKTRGQQVTLRCSPISGHKSVSWYQQVLGQGPQFIFQYYEKEERGRGNFPDRFSARQFPNYSSELNVNALLLGDSALYLCAAGTGFTDTQYFGPGTRLTVL.

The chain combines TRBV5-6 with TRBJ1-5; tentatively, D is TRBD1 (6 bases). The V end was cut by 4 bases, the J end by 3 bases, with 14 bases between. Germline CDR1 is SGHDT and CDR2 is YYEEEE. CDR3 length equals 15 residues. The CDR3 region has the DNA TGTGCCAGCAGCCAACTGGACAGCTTCAATCAGCCCCAGCATTTT. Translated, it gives CASSQLDSFNQPQHF.